These 10 T cell receptor beta chains share one sample of origin, sequenced in a study of shared clonotypes between healthy human individuals (dated by TCRdb to 2018 to 2021). Libraries were prepared through the immunoSEQ multiplex PCR assay. Sourced from immuneACCESS, this table was stored by TCRdb with only in-frame sequences that have V and J called. A share of the clones is absent; for the studies checked, an unresolved V gene accounts for under half, and the remainder has no known explanation. In this sample the table shows under 2,500,000 clones, approximately 94% of which occur a single time. The top ten clonotypes cover around 0.13% of the sample. Sequenced material: naive CD4+ T cells sorted from blood. The sample's cell subset or site, from its label and the paper: CD45RA+ positively selected. The source is a man in his late teens or twenties in good health.

This chain joins TRBV28 and TRBJ2-7; TRBD2 matches at 9 bases. Trimming cost V 1 base and J 2 bases; bases outside gene matches: 3. The CDR3 loop spans 15 amino acids. CDR1 and CDR2 (germline): MDHEN, SYDVKM. The CDR3 region has the DNA TGTGCCAGCAGTTTATCCGCTAGCGGGGCCTACGAGCAGTACTTC. Amino acid sequence: CASSLSASGAYEQYF. The variable domain in full, with the rest retrieved from reference TRBV28 and TRBJ2-7, is DVKVTQSSRYLVKRTGEKVFLECVQDMDHENMFWYRQDPGLGLRLIYFSYDVKMKEKGDIPEGYSVSREKKERFSLILESASTNQTSMYLCASSLSASGAYEQYFGPGTRLTVT.

The chain combines TRBV5-6 with TRBJ2-7; 8 nucleotides agree with TRBD1. Losses at the gene ends were 1 base for V and 5 bases for J; bases not matched to a gene: 5. The CDR3 extends over 14 amino acids. Germline V gene sequence: CDR1 SGHDT, CDR2 YYEEEE. The CDR3 loop is CASSLPTGVHEQYF. DNA for the CDR3: TGTGCCAGCAGCTTGCCGACAGGGGTCCACGAGCAGTACTTC.

J is TRBJ1-3 and V is TRBV9, with 8 nucleotides matching TRBD1. This CDR3 is built from 16 residues. The trim removed 0 bases at V and 3 bases at J, leaving 5 bases unmatched. Germline V lookup: CDR1 SGDLS, CDR2 YYNGEE. The CDR3 nucleotides read TGTGCCAGCAGCGTAGGGGGGACAGGTGATGGAAACACCATATATTTT. This sequence encodes CASSVGGTGDGNTIYF. The variable domain in full, with the rest retrieved from reference TRBV9 and TRBJ1-3, is DSGVTQTPKHLITATGQRVTLRCSPRSGDLSVYWYQQSLDQGLQFLIQYYNGEERAKGNILERFSAQQFPDLHSELNLSSLELGDSALYFCASSVGGTGDGNTIYFGEGSWLTVV.

This rearrangement joins TRBV6-1 to TRBJ1-6, with no clear D. The CDR3 has 15 amino acids. Between the trimmed V and J ends, which lost 4 bases and 4 bases, there was a span of 11 bases. CDR1 and CDR2 (germline): MNHNS, SASEGT. The CDR3, as DNA: TGTGCCAGCAGTGTCCCCGGACGGTATAATTCACCCCTCCACTTT. Encoded protein: CASSVPGRYNSPLHF.

The gene calls are TRBV7-2 and TRBJ1-1; D is unclear. The CDR3 has 14 amino acids. CDR1 is SGHTA and CDR2 is FQGNSA in the germline V gene. V lost 3 bases, J lost 1 base, and 9 bases lay in between. As DNA, the CDR3 is TGTGCCAGCAGCTTGTGGCCTGGGAACACTGAAGCTTTCTTT. It yields the protein CASSLWPGNTEAFF.

J is TRBJ1-1 and V is TRBV6-5; D remains ambiguous. This CDR3 has 13 amino acids. Germline CDR1 MNHEY, CDR2 SVGAGI. V was clipped by 8 bases and J by 5 bases, with 15 bases between them. The CDR3 sequence is CASAGAGKTEAFF. In DNA, the CDR3 is TGTGCCAGCGCGGGCGCGGGGAAAACTGAAGCTTTCTTT.

This chain links TRBV29-1 with TRBJ2-3; 8 bases line up with TRBD2. This CDR3 is built from 15 residues. V was clipped by 8 bases and J by 3 bases; unmatched bases: 13. Germline CDR1 is SQVTM and CDR2 is ANQGSEA. The CDR3 nucleotides are TGCAGCTCTGAGAAGAAAGCGGGAGTAACAGATACGCAGTATTTT. It translates to CSSEKKAGVTDTQYF.

The rearrangement uses TRBV19 and TRBJ2-1; no clear D gene. The CDR3 extends over 13 amino acids. The germline V and J ends were trimmed by 3 bases and 2 bases, with 5 bases remaining between them. The germline CDR1 and CDR2 sequences are LNHDA and SQIVND (reference sequence). The CDR3 DNA follows: TGTGCCAGTAGTATTAACACCTACAATGAGCAGTTCTTC. Amino acid sequence: CASSINTYNEQFF.

CDR3: CASSSEWTGTHIQYF. The CDR3 DNA is TGTGCCAGCAGCTCCGAATGGACAGGGACGCACATTCAGTACTTC. V usage is TRBV7-9 and J usage is TRBJ2-4; 8 bases agree with TRBD1. J was trimmed by 8 bases and V by 4 bases; bases with no gene match: 10. Per the germline V gene, CDR1 is SEHNR and CDR2 is FQNEAQ (reference sequence). The CDR3 extends over 15 amino acids.

The chain joins TRBV6-5 to TRBJ2-2; possible D gene TRBD2, 5 bases. This CDR3 is built from 14 residues. V lost 6 bases and J 3 bases, leaving 11 bases between the germline ends. In germline, CDR1 is MNHEY, CDR2 SVGAGI. The CDR3, as DNA: TGTGCCAGCAGGAAGCGGCTCGACACCGGGGAGCTGTTTTTT. Protein product: CASRKRLDTGELFF.